This TCR beta chain was profiled in a study of blood T cell repertoires in COVID-19. Assay used: immunoSEQ multiplex PCR; TCRdb lists only in-frame clones, some missing. Of some 200,000 clones in the sample, roughly nine tenths were seen once. The sequence was collected from a woman aged 65 to 85 with acute or convalescent COVID-19. The sequencing input was peripheral blood.

CDR3 DNA sequence: TGTGCCAGCTCACCCTTGGACAGGGAGAATGGCTACACCTTC. This translates into CASSPLDRENGYTF. This chain connects TRBV18 to TRBJ1-2, with TRBD1 identical over 8 bases. J lost 6 bases, V lost 3 bases, and 6 bases had no gene match. Germline V gene lookup returns CDR1 KGHSH and CDR2 LQKENI. The CDR3 consists of 14 residues.